This TCR beta chain was captured by sequencing in a study of OX40 agonist ivuxolimab in advanced cancers. Trimming left V 2 bases short and J 7 bases short, with 14 bases between. Germline CDR1 reads SGHNT; CDR2 reads YENEEA. The CDR3 contains 14 residues. Method: immunoSEQ multiplex PCR; TCRdb's copy keeps in-frame clones and lacks some. The sample contains 20,000 to 30,000 clones, 80% to 90% of which appear only once. The specimen was CD4+ or CD8+ T cells sorted from blood, collected in a trial of the OX40 agonist ivuxolimab. The rearrangement links TRBV11-3 to TRBJ1-2; no clear D. This sequence was found in an adult with an advanced solid tumor such as melanoma, head and neck, liver or kidney cancer. CDR3 protein: CASSLREVFCGYTF. As DNA, the CDR3 is TGTGCCAGCAGCTTAAGGGAGGTCTTTTGTGGCTACACCTTC.